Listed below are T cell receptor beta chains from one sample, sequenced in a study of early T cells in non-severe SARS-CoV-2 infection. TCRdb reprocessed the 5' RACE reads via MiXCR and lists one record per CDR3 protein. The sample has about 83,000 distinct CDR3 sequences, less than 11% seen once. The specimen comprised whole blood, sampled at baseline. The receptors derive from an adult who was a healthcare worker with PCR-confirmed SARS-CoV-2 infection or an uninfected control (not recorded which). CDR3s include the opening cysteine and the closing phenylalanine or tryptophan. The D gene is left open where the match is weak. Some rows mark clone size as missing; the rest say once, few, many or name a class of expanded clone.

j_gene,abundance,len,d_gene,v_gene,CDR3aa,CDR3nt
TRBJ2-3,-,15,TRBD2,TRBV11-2,CASRPTGTSPDTQYF,TGTGCCAGCAGACCCACCGGGACTAGCCCTGATACGCAGTATTTT
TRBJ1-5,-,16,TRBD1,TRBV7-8,CASSLDGTGYNQPQHF,TGTGCCAGCAGCTTAGATGGGACAGGATATAATCAGCCCCAGCATTTT
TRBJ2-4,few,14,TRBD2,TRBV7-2,CASSPTGGRNIQYF,TGTGCCAGCAGCCCAACGGGAGGGCGGAACATTCAGTACTTC
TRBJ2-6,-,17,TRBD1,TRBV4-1,CASSQGTGGSGANVLTF,TGCGCCAGCAGCCAAGGGACAGGGGGCTCTGGGGCCAACGTCCTGACTTTC
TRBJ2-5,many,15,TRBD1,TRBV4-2,CASSPGTGDQETQYF,TGTGCCAGCAGCCCCGGGACAGGGGATCAAGAGACCCAGTACTTC
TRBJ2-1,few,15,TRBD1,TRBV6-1,CASSSGTGTVNEQFF,TGTGCCAGCAGCAGCGGGACAGGGACGGTCAATGAGCAGTTCTTC
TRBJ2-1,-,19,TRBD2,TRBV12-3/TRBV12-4,CASSLALGAGVSSYNEQFF,TGTGCCAGCAGTTTAGCGCTAGGAGCGGGAGTCTCCTCCTACAATGAGCAGTTCTTC
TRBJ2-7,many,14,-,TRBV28,CASTPGPSPNEQYF,TGTGCCAGCACACCGGGACCATCCCCTAACGAGCAGTACTTC
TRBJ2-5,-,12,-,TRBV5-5,CASSRYQETQYF,TGTGCCAGCAGCCGGTACCAAGAGACCCAGTACTTC
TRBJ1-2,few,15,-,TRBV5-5,CASSFATARANGYTF,TGTGCCAGCAGCTTTGCCACGGCCAGGGCAAATGGCTACACCTTC
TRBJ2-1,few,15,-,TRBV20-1,CSARDPQGMDNEQFF,TGCAGTGCTAGAGATCCCCAGGGAATGGACAATGAGCAGTTCTTC
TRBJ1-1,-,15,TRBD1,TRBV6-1,CASSERDRGWTEAFF,TGTGCCAGCAGTGAACGGGACAGGGGTTGGACTGAAGCTTTCTTT
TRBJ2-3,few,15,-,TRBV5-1,CASSFRAESTDTQYF,TGCGCCAGCAGCTTCCGGGCGGAGAGCACAGATACGCAGTATTTT
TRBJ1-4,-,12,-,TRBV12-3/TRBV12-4,CASSPRNEKLFF,TGTGCCAGCAGTCCCAGAAATGAAAAACTGTTTTTT
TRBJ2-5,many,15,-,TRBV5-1,CASSLSIAAKETQYF,TGCGCCAGCAGCTTGAGCATTGCGGCCAAAGAGACCCAGTACTTC
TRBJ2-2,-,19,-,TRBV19,CASSMRGRTRSSGTGELFF,TGTGCCAGTAGTATGAGGGGCAGGACTCGATCGAGCGGCACCGGGGAGCTGTTTTTT
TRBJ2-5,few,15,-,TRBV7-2,CASSFYSTAQETQYF,TGTGCCAGCAGCTTCTATTCGACAGCTCAAGAGACCCAGTACTTC
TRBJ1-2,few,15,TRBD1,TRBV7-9,CASSLARGQDYGYTF,TGTGCCAGCAGCTTAGCCAGGGGGCAGGACTATGGCTACACCTTC
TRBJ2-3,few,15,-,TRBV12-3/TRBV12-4,CASRVTGQRSDTQYF,TGTGCCAGCAGAGTAACCGGACAGCGCTCAGATACGCAGTATTTT
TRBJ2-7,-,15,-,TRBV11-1,CASSPRDTQAYEQYF,TGTGCCAGCAGCCCCCGGGACACCCAGGCCTACGAGCAGTACTTC
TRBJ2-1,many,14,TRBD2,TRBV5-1,CASSLAGGPSEQFF,TGCGCCAGCAGCTTAGCGGGAGGGCCAAGTGAGCAGTTCTTC
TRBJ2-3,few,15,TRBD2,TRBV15,CATSRELADTDTQYF,TGTGCCACCAGCAGAGAACTAGCGGACACAGATACGCAGTATTTT
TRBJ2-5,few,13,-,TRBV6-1,CASSGEVWETQYF,TGTGCCAGCAGTGGAGAGGTATGGGAGACCCAGTACTTC
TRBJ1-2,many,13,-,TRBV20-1,CSARRPSHYGYTF,TGCAGTGCTAGGCGCCCGTCGCACTATGGCTACACCTTC
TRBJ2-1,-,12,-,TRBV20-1,CSASGVTNEQFF,TGCAGTGCTAGCGGGGTCACGAATGAGCAGTTCTTC
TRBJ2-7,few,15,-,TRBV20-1,CSAPAGRARAYEQYF,TGCAGTGCTCCCGCCGGCCGGGCCCGAGCATACGAGCAGTACTTC
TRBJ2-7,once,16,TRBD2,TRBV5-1,CASSPDGTRGAYEQYF,TGCGCCAGCAGCCCGGACGGGACTAGAGGGGCCTACGAGCAGTACTTC
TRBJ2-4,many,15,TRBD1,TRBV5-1,CASSLLRTGDRIQYF,TGCGCCAGCAGCTTGTTAAGGACAGGGGATCGCATTCAGTACTTC
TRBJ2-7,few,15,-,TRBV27,CASSITGLSSYEQYF,TGTGCCAGCAGCATAACTGGACTGAGCTCCTACGAGCAGTACTTC
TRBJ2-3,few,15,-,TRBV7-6,CASSLAGALTDTQYF,TGTGCCAGCAGCTTGGCTGGGGCATTAACAGATACGCAGTATTTT
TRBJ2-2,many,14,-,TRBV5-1,CASTLEGRTGELFF,TGCGCCAGCACCCTCGAGGGTAGAACCGGGGAGCTGTTTTTT
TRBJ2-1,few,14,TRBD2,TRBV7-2,CASSLVWGRAFLFF,TGTGCCAGCAGCTTAGTTTGGGGGAGGGCCTTTTTGTTCTTC